These 16 T cell receptor beta chains share one sample of origin, sequenced in a study of OX40 agonist ivuxolimab in advanced cancers. The method was immunoSEQ multiplex PCR; TCRdb's version includes in-frame clones alone and lacks a portion of them. Of 65,000 to 80,000 clones in the sample, approximately 89% were seen once. The sequencing here drew on CD4+ or CD8+ T cells sorted from blood, taken in a trial of the OX40 agonist ivuxolimab. The receptors were gathered from an adult with an advanced solid tumor such as melanoma, head and neck, liver or kidney cancer.

J is TRBJ1-2 and V is TRBV5-5; D gene ambiguous. Germline V gene sequence: CDR1 SGHKS, CDR2 YYEKEE (reference sequence). V lost 0 bases, J lost 7 bases, and 13 bases lay in between. CDR3 length: 14 amino acids. The CDR3 spells CASSLATEARGYTF. For the CDR3, the DNA is TGTGCCAGCAGCTTGGCCACCGAGGCGCGTGGCTACACCTTC.

The gene calls are TRBV27 and TRBJ2-2, with D unclear. This CDR3 is 13 amino acids long. Germline lookup yields CDR1 MNHEY and CDR2 SMNVEV (reference sequence). V gave up 3 bases and J gave up 7 bases, with 9 bases separating them. In nucleotides, the CDR3 is TGTGCCAGCAGTTTCGTGGTTTTCGGGGAGCTGTTTTTT. Amino acid sequence: CASSFVVFGELFF.

In this sample, this clone turned up a few times. The chain recombines TRBV10-3 with TRBJ1-1; the D is unclear. Germline lookup yields CDR1 ENHRY and CDR2 SYGVKD. V gave up 4 bases and J gave up 5 bases, with 17 bases separating them. The CDR3 length is 15 residues. The CDR3 reads CAISGGDLSGTEAFF. The CDR3 DNA is TGTGCCATCAGTGGCGGGGATTTAAGTGGAACTGAAGCTTTCTTT.

The chain recombines TRBV7-2 with TRBJ2-7, with D uncertain. V dropped 2 bases and J dropped 0 bases, with 14 bases sitting between them. From germline, CDR1 is SGHTA and CDR2 FQGNSA. The CDR3 covers 16 residues. DNA of the CDR3: TGTGCCAGCAGCTTACACATAGGTCTCCTCTCCTACGAGCAGTACTTC. This gives the protein CASSLHIGLLSYEQYF.

This chain links TRBV19 with TRBJ1-5; D gene ambiguous. Germline-derived CDR1 and CDR2 are LNHDA and SQIVND (reference sequence). CDR3 length: 19 residues. V lost 4 bases, J lost 2 bases, and 24 bases lay in between. CDR3 amino acids: CASSSAHDRLIVGNQPQHF. As DNA, the CDR3 is TGTGCCAGTAGTAGCGCACACGACCGGCTGATAGTGGGCAATCAGCCCCAGCATTTT.

V is TRBV7-6 and J is TRBJ1-6; possible D gene TRBD1, 5 bases. Germline V gene lookup returns CDR1 SGHVS and CDR2 FNYEAQ. The CDR3 spans 16 residues. V lost 1 base and J 5 bases, leaving 12 bases between the germline ends. The CDR3 sequence is CASSLGVGGDNSPLHF. In nucleotides, the CDR3 is TGTGCCAGCAGCTTAGGTGTGGGGGGGGATAATTCACCCCTCCACTTT.

The rearrangement joins TRBV28 to TRBJ1-1; TRBD1 matches 7 bases. This CDR3 region has 14 residues. CDR1 and CDR2 (germline): MDHEN, SYDVKM. V lost 8 bases and J lost 0; bases outside the gene matches: 6. The CDR3 DNA reads TGTGCCAGCGGGACAGAGATGATGAACACTGAAGCTTTCTTT. Its translation is CASGTEMMNTEAFF.

V is TRBV7-9 and J is TRBJ2-4; no definite D call. Germline CDR1 and CDR2: SEHNR and FQNEAQ (reference sequence). V gave up 2 bases and J gave up 7 bases, with 9 bases separating them. The CDR3 is 13 amino acids. CDR3 residues: CASSLMETNIQYF. Written as DNA, the CDR3 is TGTGCCAGCAGCTTAATGGAGACGAACATTCAGTACTTC.

The V gene is TRBV5-4, the J gene TRBJ2-1, with a tentative D call TRBD1 (6 bases). The germline CDR1 and CDR2 sequences are SGHNT and YYREEE (reference sequence). The CDR3 contains 15 residues. V lost 4 bases to trimming and J lost 4 bases, with 15 bases between them. DNA for the CDR3: TGTGCCAGCAGCGCTAGGACAGCTCCGTACAATGAGCAGTTCTTC. The encoded protein is CASSARTAPYNEQFF.

This chain connects TRBV7-2 to TRBJ1-6; 7 nucleotides line up with TRBD1. Per germline, CDR1 SGHTA and CDR2 FQGNSA. CDR3 size: 15 residues. V was clipped by 0 bases and J by 5 bases; unmatched bases: 1. The CDR3 protein is CASSLAGTDNSPLHF. The CDR3 bases are TGTGCCAGCAGCTTAGCCGGGACAGATAATTCACCCCTCCACTTT.

The chain couples TRBV11-2 to TRBJ2-3; TRBD2 might be the D (6 bases). Germline V CDR1 and CDR2: SGHAT, FQNNGV. With 3 bases removed from V and 3 bases from J, the gap between germline ends came to 7 bases. CDR3 length: 13 residues. The CDR3 DNA is TGTGCCAGCAGCTTGGAGGGGACAGATACGCAGTATTTT. Amino acids: CASSLEGTDTQYF.

V usage is TRBV19 and J usage is TRBJ1-5; TRBD1 aligns across 7 bases. V was pared by 7 bases and J by 3 bases, with 15 bases of the junction left unmatched. Germline V gene data show CDR1 as LNHDA and CDR2 as SQIVND (reference sequence). This CDR3 spans 17 amino acids. The DNA of the CDR3 is TGTGCCAGTACCGGGGGTAGGGGGCAGCCTGTCAATCAGCCCCAGCATTTT. Protein product: CASTGGRGQPVNQPQHF.

The J gene is TRBJ2-2, the V gene TRBV4-3; 7 bases line up with TRBD1. The J segment lost 3 bases and the V segment lost 1 base, leaving 5 bases of the junction unmatched. The CDR3 length is 16 residues. From germline, CDR1 is LGHNA and CDR2 YSLEER. The CDR3 DNA reads TGCGCCAGCAGCCAAGCAACAGGGGAGTACACCGGGGAGCTGTTTTTT. It specifies CASSQATGEYTGELFF.

Concerning this clone itself: This specimen includes other DNA sequences encoding the same CDR3. The V gene is TRBV5-1, the J gene TRBJ2-5; the D is unclear. The V gene lost 4 bases and the J gene lost 1 base, with 2 bases spanning the gap. Germline CDR1 and CDR2: SGHRS and YFSETQ. The CDR3 totals 11 residues. CDR3 coding DNA: TGCGCCAGCAGCGTCCAAGAGACCCAGTACTTC. This sequence encodes CASSVQETQYF.

The V call is TRBV5-4, the J call TRBJ2-5; D not certain. V was clipped by 2 bases and J by 5 bases, with 10 bases between them. The CDR3 extends over 13 amino acids. The germline V gene has CDR1 SGHNT and CDR2 YYREEE (reference sequence). The CDR3 sequence is CASSFDGRETQYF. The CDR3 DNA reads TGTGCCAGCAGCTTCGACGGCAGGGAGACCCAGTACTTC.

As to this clone: The sample holds other DNA sequences that translate to the same CDR3. This chain uses TRBV11-1 with TRBJ2-2, with 10 bases identical to TRBD2. CDR3 length: 16 amino acids. CDR1 SGHAT and CDR2 FQDESV come from the germline V gene (reference sequence). Germline trimming cut 5 bases from V and 4 bases from J; bases unmatched to any gene: 7. The CDR3 spells CASSPRLAGLTGELFF. DNA for the CDR3: TGTGCCAGCAGCCCACGACTAGCGGGCCTCACCGGGGAGCTGTTTTTT. Filled out from reference TRBV11-1 and TRBJ2-2, the complete variable domain reads EAEVAQSPRYKITEKSQAVAFWCDPISGHATLYWYRQILGQGPELLVQFQDESVVDDSQLPKDRFSAERLKGVDSTLKIQPAELGDSAMYLCASSPRLAGLTGELFFGEGSRLTVL.